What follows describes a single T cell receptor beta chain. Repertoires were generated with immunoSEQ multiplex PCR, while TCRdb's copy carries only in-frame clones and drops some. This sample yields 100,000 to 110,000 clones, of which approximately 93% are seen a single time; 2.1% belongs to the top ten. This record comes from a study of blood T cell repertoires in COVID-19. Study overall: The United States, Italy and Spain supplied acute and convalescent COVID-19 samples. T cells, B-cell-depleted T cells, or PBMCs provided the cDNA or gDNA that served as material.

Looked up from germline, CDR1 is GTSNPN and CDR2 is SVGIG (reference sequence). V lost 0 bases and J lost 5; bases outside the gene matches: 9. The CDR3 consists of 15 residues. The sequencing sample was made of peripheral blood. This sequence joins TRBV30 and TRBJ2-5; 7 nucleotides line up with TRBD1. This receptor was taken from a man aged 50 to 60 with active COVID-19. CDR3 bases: TGTGCCTGGAGTGTACTTGTGGGACAGAGGGAGACCCAGTACTTC. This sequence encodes CAWSVLVGQRETQYF.